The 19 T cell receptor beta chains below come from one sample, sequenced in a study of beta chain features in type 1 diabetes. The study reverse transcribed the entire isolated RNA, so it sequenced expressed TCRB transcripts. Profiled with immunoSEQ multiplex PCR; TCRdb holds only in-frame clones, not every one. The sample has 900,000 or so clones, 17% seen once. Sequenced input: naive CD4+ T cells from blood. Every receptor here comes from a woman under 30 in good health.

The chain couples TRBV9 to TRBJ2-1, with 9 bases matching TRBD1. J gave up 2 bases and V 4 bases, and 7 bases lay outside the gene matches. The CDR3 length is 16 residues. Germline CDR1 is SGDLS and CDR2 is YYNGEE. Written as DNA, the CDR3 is TGTGCCAGCAGCCCTAGGACAGGGGCCCCCTACAATGAGCAGTTCTTC. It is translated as CASSPRTGAPYNEQFF.

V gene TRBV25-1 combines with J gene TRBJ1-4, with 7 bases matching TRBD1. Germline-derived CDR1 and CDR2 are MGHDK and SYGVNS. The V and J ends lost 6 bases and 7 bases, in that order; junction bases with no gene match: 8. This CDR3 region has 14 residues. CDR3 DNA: TGTGCCAGCAGGAACGACAGGGATTCTGAAAAACTGTTTTTT. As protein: CASRNDRDSEKLFF.

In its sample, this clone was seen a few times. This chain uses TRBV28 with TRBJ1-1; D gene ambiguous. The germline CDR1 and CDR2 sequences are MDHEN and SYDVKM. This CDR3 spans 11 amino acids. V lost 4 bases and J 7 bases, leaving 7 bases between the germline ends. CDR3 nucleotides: TGTGCCAGCAGTTCCCCGGATGAAGCTTTCTTT. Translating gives CASSSPDEAFF.

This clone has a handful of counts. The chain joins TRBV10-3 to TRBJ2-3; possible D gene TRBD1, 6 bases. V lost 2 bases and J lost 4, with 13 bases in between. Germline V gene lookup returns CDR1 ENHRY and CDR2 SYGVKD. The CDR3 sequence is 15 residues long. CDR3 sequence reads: CAISEVGRGADTQYF. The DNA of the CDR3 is TGTGCCATCAGTGAGGTGGGCAGGGGTGCAGATACGCAGTATTTT.

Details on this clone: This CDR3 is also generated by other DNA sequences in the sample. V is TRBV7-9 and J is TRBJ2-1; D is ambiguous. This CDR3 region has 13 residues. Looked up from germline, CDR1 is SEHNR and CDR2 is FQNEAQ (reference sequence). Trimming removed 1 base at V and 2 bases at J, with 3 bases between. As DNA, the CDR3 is TGTGCCAGCAGCTTAGGGACCTACAATGAGCAGTTCTTC. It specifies CASSLGTYNEQFF. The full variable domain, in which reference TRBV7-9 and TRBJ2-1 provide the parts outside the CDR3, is DTGVSQNPRHKITKRGQNVTFRCDPISEHNRLYWYRQTLGQGPEFLTYFQNEAQLEKSRLLSDRFSAERPKGSFSTLEIQRTEQGDSAMYLCASSLGTYNEQFFGPGTRLTVL.

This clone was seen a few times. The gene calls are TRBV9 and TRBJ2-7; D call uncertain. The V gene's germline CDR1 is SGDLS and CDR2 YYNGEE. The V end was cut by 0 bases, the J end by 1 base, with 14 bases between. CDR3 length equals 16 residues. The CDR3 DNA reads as TGTGCCAGCAGCGTAGGCCCCTCGGTACCTTCCTACGAGCAGTACTTC. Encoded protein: CASSVGPSVPSYEQYF.

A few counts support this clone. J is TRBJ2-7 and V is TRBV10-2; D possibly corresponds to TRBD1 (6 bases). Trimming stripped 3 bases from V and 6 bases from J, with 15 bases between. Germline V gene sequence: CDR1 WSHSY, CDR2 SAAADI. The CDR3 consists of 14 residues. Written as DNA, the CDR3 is TGCGCCAGCAGTGAATCGAGACAGGTCGGCGAGCAGTACTTC. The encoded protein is CASSESRQVGEQYF.

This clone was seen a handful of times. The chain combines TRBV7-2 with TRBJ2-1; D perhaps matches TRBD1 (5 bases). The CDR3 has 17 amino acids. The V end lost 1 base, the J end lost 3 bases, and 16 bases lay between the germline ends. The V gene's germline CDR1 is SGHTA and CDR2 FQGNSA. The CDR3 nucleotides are TGTGCCAGCAGCTTAGTTGCCACAGGAGCGTACTACAATGAGCAGTTCTTC. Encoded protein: CASSLVATGAYYNEQFF.

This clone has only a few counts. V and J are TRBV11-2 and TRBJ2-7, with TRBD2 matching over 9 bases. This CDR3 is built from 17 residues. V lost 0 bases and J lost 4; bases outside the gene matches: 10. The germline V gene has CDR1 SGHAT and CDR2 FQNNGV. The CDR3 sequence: CASSLDLGTSPLYEQYF. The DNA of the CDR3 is TGTGCCAGCAGCTTAGATTTGGGGACTAGCCCCCTGTACGAGCAGTACTTC.

The CDR3 sequence: CATSRVWRVSYNEQFF. The CDR3 DNA reads TGTGCCACCAGCAGAGTTTGGCGGGTCTCCTACAATGAGCAGTTCTTC. The genes are TRBV15 and TRBJ2-1; D might be TRBD2 (5 bases). From germline, CDR1 is LNHNV and CDR2 YYDKDF (reference sequence). The CDR3 is 16 residues long. V lost 1 base and J lost 0, with 10 bases in between.

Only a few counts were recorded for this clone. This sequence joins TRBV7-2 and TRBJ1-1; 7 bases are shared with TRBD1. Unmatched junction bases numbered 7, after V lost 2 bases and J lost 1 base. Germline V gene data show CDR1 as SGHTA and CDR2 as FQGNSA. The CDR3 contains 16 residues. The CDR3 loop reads CASSLTPDRENTEAFF. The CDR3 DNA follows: TGTGCCAGCAGCTTAACCCCTGACAGGGAGAACACTGAAGCTTTCTTT.

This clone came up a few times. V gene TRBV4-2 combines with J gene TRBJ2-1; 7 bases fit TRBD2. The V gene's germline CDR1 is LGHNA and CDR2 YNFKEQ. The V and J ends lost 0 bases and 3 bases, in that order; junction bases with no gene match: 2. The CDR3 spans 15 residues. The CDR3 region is CASSQDGTNYNEQFF. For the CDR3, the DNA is TGTGCCAGCAGCCAAGATGGGACTAACTACAATGAGCAGTTCTTC.

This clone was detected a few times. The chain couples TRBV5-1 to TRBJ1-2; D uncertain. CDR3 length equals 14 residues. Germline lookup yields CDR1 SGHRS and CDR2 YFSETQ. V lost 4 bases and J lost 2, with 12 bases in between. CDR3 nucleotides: TGCGCCAGCAGCCGGAACACCGACAACTATGGCTACACCTTC. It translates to CASSRNTDNYGYTF.

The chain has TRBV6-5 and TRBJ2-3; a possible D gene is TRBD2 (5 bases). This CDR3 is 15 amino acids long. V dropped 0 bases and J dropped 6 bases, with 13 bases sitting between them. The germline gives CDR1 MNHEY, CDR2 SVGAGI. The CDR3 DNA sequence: TGTGCCAGCAGTTACTCCTTTGGCACGGGGGATACGCAGTATTTT. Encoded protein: CASSYSFGTGDTQYF.

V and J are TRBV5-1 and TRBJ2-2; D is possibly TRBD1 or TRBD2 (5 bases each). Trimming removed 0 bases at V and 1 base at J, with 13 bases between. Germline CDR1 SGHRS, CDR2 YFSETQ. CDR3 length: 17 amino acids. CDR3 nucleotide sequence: TGCGCCAGCAGCTTGGGAGTCGGGACGGTGAACACCGGGGAGCTGTTTTTT. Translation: CASSLGVGTVNTGELFF.

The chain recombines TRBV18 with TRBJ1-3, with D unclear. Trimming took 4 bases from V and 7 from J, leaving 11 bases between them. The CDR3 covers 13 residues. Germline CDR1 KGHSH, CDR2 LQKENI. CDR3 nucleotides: TGTGCCAGCTCACTTCAAGACGGGAACACCATATATTTT. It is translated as CASSLQDGNTIYF.

The DNA for the CDR3 is TGTGCCAGCAGCCTGACTAGCGGGGACACCGGGGAGCTGTTTTTT. Protein: CASSLTSGDTGELFF. The chain links TRBV4-2 to TRBJ2-2; the match to TRBD2 covers 11 bases. The CDR3 has 15 amino acids. The trim removed 4 bases at V and 3 bases at J, leaving 1 base unmatched. CDR1 and CDR2 from the germline V gene are LGHNA and YNFKEQ.

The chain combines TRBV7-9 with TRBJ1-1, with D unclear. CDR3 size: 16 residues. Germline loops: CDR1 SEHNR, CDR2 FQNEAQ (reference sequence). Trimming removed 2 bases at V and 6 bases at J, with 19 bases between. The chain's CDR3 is CASSLSGSRSNAEAFF. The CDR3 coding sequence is TGTGCCAGCAGCTTATCGGGGTCCCGTTCGAATGCTGAAGCTTTCTTT.

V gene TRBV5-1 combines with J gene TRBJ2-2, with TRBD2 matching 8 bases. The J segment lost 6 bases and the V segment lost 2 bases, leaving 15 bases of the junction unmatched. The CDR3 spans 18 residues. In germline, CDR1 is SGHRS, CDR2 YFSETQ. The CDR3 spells CASSFTFLASGSPGELFF. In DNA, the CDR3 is TGCGCCAGCAGCTTCACTTTCCTGGCCAGCGGGAGTCCCGGGGAGCTGTTTTTT.